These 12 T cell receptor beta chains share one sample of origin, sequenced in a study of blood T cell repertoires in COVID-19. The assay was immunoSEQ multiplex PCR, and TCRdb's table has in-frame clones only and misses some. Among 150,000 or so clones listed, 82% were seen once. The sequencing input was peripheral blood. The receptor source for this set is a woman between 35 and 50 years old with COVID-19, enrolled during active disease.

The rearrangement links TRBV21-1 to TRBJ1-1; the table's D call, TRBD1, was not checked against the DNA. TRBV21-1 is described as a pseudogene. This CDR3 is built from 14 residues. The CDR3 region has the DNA TGTGCCAGCAGCCAGACAGCTAGTAACACTGAAGCTTTCTTT. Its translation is CASSQTASNTEAFF.

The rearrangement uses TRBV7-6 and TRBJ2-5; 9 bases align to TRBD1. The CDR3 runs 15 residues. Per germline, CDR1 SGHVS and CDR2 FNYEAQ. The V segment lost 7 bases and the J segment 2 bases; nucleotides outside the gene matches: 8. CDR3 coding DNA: TGTGCCAGCATGGTGGACAGGGGACAGCAAGAGACCCAGTACTTC. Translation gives CASMVDRGQQETQYF.

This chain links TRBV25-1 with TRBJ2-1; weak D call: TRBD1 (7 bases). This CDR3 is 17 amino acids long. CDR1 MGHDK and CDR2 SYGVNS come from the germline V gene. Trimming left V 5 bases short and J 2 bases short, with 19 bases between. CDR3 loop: CASSRTGTSFPYNEQFF. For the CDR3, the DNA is TGTGCCAGCAGTAGGACAGGAACTAGCTTCCCCTACAATGAGCAGTTCTTC.

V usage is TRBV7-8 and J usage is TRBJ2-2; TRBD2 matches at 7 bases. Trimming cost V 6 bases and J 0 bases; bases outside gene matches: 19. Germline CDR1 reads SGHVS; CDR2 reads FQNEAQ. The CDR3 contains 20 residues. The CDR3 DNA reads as TGTGCCAGCAGTCTTAGGTCGGAAGCGGGGCGACAAGCGAACACCGGGGAGCTGTTTTTT. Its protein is CASSLRSEAGRQANTGELFF.

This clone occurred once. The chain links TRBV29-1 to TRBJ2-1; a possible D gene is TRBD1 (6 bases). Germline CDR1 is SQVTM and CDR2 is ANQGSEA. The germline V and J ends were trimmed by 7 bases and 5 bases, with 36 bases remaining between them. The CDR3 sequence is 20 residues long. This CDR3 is CSANVLWGRRTDRLNNEQFF. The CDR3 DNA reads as TGCAGCGCAAACGTACTCTGGGGTAGACGTACGGACAGACTAAACAATGAGCAGTTCTTC.

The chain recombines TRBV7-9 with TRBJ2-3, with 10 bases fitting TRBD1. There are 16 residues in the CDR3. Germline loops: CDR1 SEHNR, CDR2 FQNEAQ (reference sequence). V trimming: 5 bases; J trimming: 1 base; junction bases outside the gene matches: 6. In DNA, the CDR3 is TGTGCCAGCAGCATCGACAGGGGGCAGGGCACAGATACGCAGTATTTT. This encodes CASSIDRGQGTDTQYF. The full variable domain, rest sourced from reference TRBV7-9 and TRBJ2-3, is DTGVSQNPRHKITKRGQNVTFRCDPISEHNRLYWYRQTLGQGPEFLTYFQNEAQLEKSRLLSDRFSAERPKGSFSTLEIQRTEQGDSAMYLCASSIDRGQGTDTQYFGPGTRLTVL.

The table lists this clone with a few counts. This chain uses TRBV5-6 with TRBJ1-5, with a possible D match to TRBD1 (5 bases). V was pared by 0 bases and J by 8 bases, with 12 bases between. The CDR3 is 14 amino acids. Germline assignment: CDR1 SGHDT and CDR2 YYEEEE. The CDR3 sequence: CASSLGQLGEPQHF. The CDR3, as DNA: TGTGCCAGCAGCTTGGGACAGCTCGGTGAGCCCCAGCATTTT.

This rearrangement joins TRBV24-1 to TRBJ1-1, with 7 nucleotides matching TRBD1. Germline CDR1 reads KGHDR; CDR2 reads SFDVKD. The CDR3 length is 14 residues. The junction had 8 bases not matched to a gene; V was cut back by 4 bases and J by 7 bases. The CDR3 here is CATSESDRVGEAFF. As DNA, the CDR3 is TGTGCCACCAGTGAATCTGACAGGGTTGGTGAAGCTTTCTTT.

CDR3 nucleotide sequence: TGTGCCAGCAGTTTGATGGCTAGCACAGATACGCAGTATTTT. This sequence encodes CASSLMASTDTQYF. The chain has TRBV27 and TRBJ2-3; D ambiguous. Germline loops: CDR1 MNHEY, CDR2 SMNVEV (reference sequence). This CDR3 is 14 amino acids long. Trimming cost V 3 bases and J 0 bases, with 7 bases left between them.

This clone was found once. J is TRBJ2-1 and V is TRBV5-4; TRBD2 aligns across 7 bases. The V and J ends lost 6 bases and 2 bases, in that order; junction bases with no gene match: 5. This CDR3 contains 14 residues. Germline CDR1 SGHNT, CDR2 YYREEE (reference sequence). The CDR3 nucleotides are TGTGCCAGCAATACCGGGACTACCTACAATGAGCAGTTCTTC. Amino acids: CASNTGTTYNEQFF.

The CDR3 sequence: CAWSAHRGSREKLFF. CDR3 DNA sequence: TGTGCCTGGAGTGCCCACAGGGGATCGAGGGAAAAACTGTTTTTT. The rearrangement links TRBV30 to TRBJ1-4; 7 bases line up with TRBD1. The CDR3 runs to 15 residues. Trimming took 1 base from V and 8 from J; bases not matched to a gene: 10. Germline V gene data show CDR1 as GTSNPN and CDR2 as SVGIG (reference sequence).

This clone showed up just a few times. This chain's CDR3 is CASSLTAGGGDEQYF. In DNA, the CDR3 is TGTGCCAGCAGCTTGACGGCGGGAGGAGGGGACGAGCAGTACTTC. This chain links TRBV7-2 with TRBJ2-7, with 8 bases aligning to TRBD2. The ends lost 3 bases at V and 5 bases at J; junction bases unmatched: 9. The CDR3 spans 15 residues. CDR1 and CDR2 (germline): SGHTA, FQGNSA.